The 17 T cell receptor beta chains given below trace back to one sample, sequenced in a study of T cell repertoires in cytomegalovirus infection. Each CDR3 protein is one row after TCRdb ran MiXCR on the reads. Of roughly 51,000 distinct CDR3 sequences listed, about 18% are singletons. No antigen is known for these receptors. The material sequenced was CD8+ T cells from cultured PBMCs, taken from culture after CMV antigen stimulation. These receptors all come from a human donor in good health (CMV status not recorded). Some clones in this sample may be carry-over from other donors' samples.

The chain recombines TRBV4-1 with TRBJ2-4; the D is unclear. CDR3 length: 14 amino acids. Trimming pared 4 bases from V and 0 bases from J, leaving 7 bases between. In germline, CDR1 is MGHRA, CDR2 YSYEKL. CDR3: CASSPILAKNIQYF. The CDR3 region has the DNA TGCGCCAGCAGCCCGATTTTAGCCAAAAACATTCAGTACTTC.

V usage is TRBV4-3 and J usage is TRBJ1-2; D gene uncertain. Trimming left V 3 bases short and J 3 bases short, with 8 bases between. The CDR3 is 13 amino acids. Germline V gives CDR1 LGHNA, CDR2 YSLEER. For the CDR3, the DNA is TGCGCCAGCAGCCACGTGACGGACTATGGCTACACCTTC. Amino acids: CASSHVTDYGYTF.

The genes are TRBV4-1 and TRBJ1-4, with a weak D call TRBD1 (5 bases). Germline CDR1 and CDR2: MGHRA and YSYEKL. The CDR3 has 15 amino acids. Between the trimmed V and J ends, which lost 1 base and 8 bases, there was a span of 14 bases. The CDR3 DNA reads as TGCGCCAGCAGCCAAGCTAAGGGGATTGCGGAAAAACTGTTTTTT. The encoded protein is CASSQAKGIAEKLFF.

In DNA form, the CDR3 reads TGTGCCAGCACCTCCTCACTAGGCCAGCACAATGAGCAGTTCTTC. As protein: CASTSSLGQHNEQFF. The chain employs TRBV7-2 and TRBJ2-1, with TRBD2 as a possible D gene (5 bases). Germline V lookup: CDR1 SGHTA, CDR2 FQGNSA. The germline V and J ends were trimmed by 7 bases and 5 bases, with 18 bases remaining between them. This CDR3 comprises 15 residues.

This clonotype has a handful of counts. The rearrangement joins TRBV20-1 to TRBJ2-7; TRBD2 matches 8 bases. The germline gives CDR1 DFQATT, CDR2 SNEGSKA (reference sequence). The CDR3 is 16 residues long. Trimming at V came to 2 bases and at J to 5 bases, leaving 14 bases not matched to a gene. DNA for the CDR3: TGCAGTGCTAGATTATCCAGCGGGAGTGGGCTTGACGAGCAGTACTTC. This sequence encodes CSARLSSGSGLDEQYF.

The sample holds a few counts of this clonotype. The rearrangement links TRBV7-9 to TRBJ2-2; no clear D gene. CDR3 size: 12 residues. V lost 5 bases, J lost 5 bases, and 6 bases lay in between. The germline V gene has CDR1 SEHNR and CDR2 FQNEAQ (reference sequence). The CDR3 DNA reads TGTGCCAGCAGCCTTTTTACCGGGGAGCTGTTTTTT. Encoded protein: CASSLFTGELFF. The variable domain in full, with the rest retrieved from reference TRBV7-9 and TRBJ2-2, is DTGVSQNPRHKITKRGQNVTFRCDPISEHNRLYWYRQTLGQGPEFLTYFQNEAQLEKSRLLSDRFSAERPKGSFSTLEIQRTEQGDSAMYLCASSLFTGELFFGEGSRLTVL.

This clonotype has just one count. The chain employs TRBV7-8 and TRBJ2-7; perhaps TRBD2 as D (6 bases). Germline CDR1 reads SGHVS; CDR2 reads FQNEAQ. This CDR3 is built from 13 residues. The CDR3 bases are TGTGCTACCGCCGGGACTTCCTACTACGAGCAGTACTTC. Protein product: CATAGTSYYEQYF.

This clonotype was observed a single time. Here the CDR3 DNA reads TGTGCCAGCAGCTTAGCGGACAGCCCAAACACTGAAGCTTTCTTT. It specifies CASSLADSPNTEAFF. This sequence joins TRBV7-6 and TRBJ1-1; a possible D gene is TRBD1 (6 bases). The CDR3 is 15 residues long. Trimming took 0 bases from V and 2 from J, leaving 10 bases between them. The germline V gene has CDR1 SGHVS and CDR2 FNYEAQ.

This clonotype was detected a few times. The chain links TRBV12-3 or TRBV12-4 to TRBJ2-3; D is undetermined. Trimming cost V 5 bases and J 6 bases, with 12 bases left between them. The CDR3 has 13 amino acids. The CDR3 sequence is CASSPPGRDTQYF. CDR3 nucleotide sequence: TGTGCCAGCAGTCCCCCCGGTAGGGATACGCAGTATTTT.

The chain is built from TRBV4-1 and TRBJ1-2, with 9 bases lining up with TRBD1. CDR1 and CDR2 (germline): MGHRA, YSYEKL. CDR3 length: 16 amino acids. The J segment lost 4 bases and the V segment lost 1 base, leaving 7 bases of the junction unmatched. CDR3: CASSQVTGTGTYGYTF. CDR3 bases: TGCGCCAGCAGCCAAGTCACCGGGACAGGGACCTATGGCTACACCTTC.

This clonotype qualifies as medium-sized. The chain is built from TRBV7-6 and TRBJ2-3; no firm D call. Trimming left V 2 bases short and J 4 bases short, with 10 bases between. This CDR3 has 14 amino acids. The germline V gene encodes CDR1 SGHVS and CDR2 FNYEAQ. This CDR3 is CASSLLDASDTQYF. As DNA, the CDR3 is TGTGCCAGCAGCTTACTAGACGCGTCAGATACGCAGTATTTT.

The chain is built from TRBV7-9 and TRBJ2-7; D possibly corresponds to TRBD2 (5 bases). CDR1 is SEHNR, CDR2 FQNEAQ, per germline (reference sequence). Trimming removed 8 bases from V and 2 bases from J, with 13 bases in between. The CDR3 has 13 residues. The chain's CDR3 is CASLKTGAYEQYF. The DNA for the CDR3 is TGTGCCAGCCTCAAAACCGGGGCCTACGAGCAGTACTTC.

This clonotype was recorded once. The rearrangement joins TRBV27 to TRBJ2-6; no clear D gene. This CDR3 is built from 12 residues. V lost 4 bases and J lost 3, with 1 base in between. Per the germline V gene, CDR1 is MNHEY and CDR2 is SMNVEV (reference sequence). In DNA, the CDR3 is TGTGCCAGCAGTTATGGGGCCAACGTCCTGACTTTC. Amino acid sequence: CASSYGANVLTF.

In this sample, this clonotype turned up a few times. The chain carries TRBV11-2 and TRBJ2-3; TRBD2 might be the D (6 bases). Trimming cost V 3 bases and J 0 bases, with 10 bases left between them. CDR1 is SGHAT, CDR2 FQNNGV, per germline. This CDR3 is built from 15 residues. This CDR3 reads CASSLEGLSTDTQYF. For the CDR3, the DNA is TGTGCCAGCAGCTTGGAAGGACTAAGCACAGATACGCAGTATTTT. Variable domain in full (rest from reference TRBV11-2 and TRBJ2-3): EAGVAQSPRYKIIEKRQSVAFWCNPISGHATLYWYQQILGQGPKLLIQFQNNGVVDDSQLPKDRFSAERLKGVDSTLKIQPAKLEDSAVYLCASSLEGLSTDTQYFGPGTRLTVL.

This chain joins TRBV27 and TRBJ2-1; 10 bases line up with TRBD2. Unmatched junction bases numbered 2, after V lost 3 bases and J lost 9 bases. This CDR3 is 13 amino acids long. The germline CDR1 and CDR2 sequences are MNHEY and SMNVEV (reference sequence). The CDR3 nucleotides read TGTGCCAGCAGTTTGAGACTAGCGGGTGAGCAGTTCTTC. This encodes CASSLRLAGEQFF.

The chain couples TRBV29-1 to TRBJ1-1; D not resolved. V lost 0 bases and J 1 base, leaving 9 bases between the germline ends. Per germline, CDR1 SQVTM and CDR2 ANQGSEA. The CDR3 is made up of 14 amino acids. The CDR3 sequence is CSVEDKTENTEAFF. The CDR3 DNA sequence: TGCAGCGTTGAAGATAAAACGGAGAACACTGAAGCTTTCTTT.

The rearrangement joins TRBV7-9 to TRBJ2-7, with D possibly TRBD2 on 5 matching bases. Germline loops: CDR1 SEHNR, CDR2 FQNEAQ (reference sequence). This CDR3 has 15 residues. V was cut by 4 bases and J by 3 bases, with 16 bases left in between. CDR3 sequence (DNA): TGTGCCAGCAGCTCTCCAGCGGAATCATTCTACGAGCAGTACTTC. Its protein is CASSSPAESFYEQYF. The entire variable domain, with the rest obtained from reference TRBV7-9 and TRBJ2-7, is as follows: DTGVSQNPRHKITKRGQNVTFRCDPISEHNRLYWYRQTLGQGPEFLTYFQNEAQLEKSRLLSDRFSAERPKGSFSTLEIQRTEQGDSAMYLCASSSPAESFYEQYFGPGTRLTVT.